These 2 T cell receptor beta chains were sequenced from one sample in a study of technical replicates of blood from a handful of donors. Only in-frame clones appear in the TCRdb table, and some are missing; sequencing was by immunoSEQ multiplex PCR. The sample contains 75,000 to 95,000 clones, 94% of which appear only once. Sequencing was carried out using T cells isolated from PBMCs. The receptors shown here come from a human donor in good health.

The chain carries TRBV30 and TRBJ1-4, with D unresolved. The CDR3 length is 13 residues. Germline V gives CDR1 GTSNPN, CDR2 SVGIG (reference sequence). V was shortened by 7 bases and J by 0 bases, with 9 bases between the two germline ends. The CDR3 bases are TGTGCCTTTTATCGGGCAACTAATGAAAAACTGTTTTTT. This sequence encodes CAFYRATNEKLFF. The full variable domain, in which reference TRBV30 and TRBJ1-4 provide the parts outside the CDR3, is SQTIHQWPATLVQPVGSPLSLECTVEGTSNPNLYWYRQAAGRGLQLLFYSVGIGQISSEVPQNLSASRPQDRQFILSSKKLLLSDSGFYLCAFYRATNEKLFFGSGTQLSVL.

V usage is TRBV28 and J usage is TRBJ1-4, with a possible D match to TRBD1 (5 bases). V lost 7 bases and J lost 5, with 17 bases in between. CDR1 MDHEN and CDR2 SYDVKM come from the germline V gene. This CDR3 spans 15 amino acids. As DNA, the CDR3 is TGTGCCAGCACCCTTGGCGGGGCACAGAATGAAAAACTGTTTTTT. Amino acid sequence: CASTLGGAQNEKLFF.